The T cell receptor (beta chain) described here comes from a study of T cells in narcolepsy. Findings of the study overall: Healthy controls reportedly lacked the autoreactive clonotypes serially found in patients' blood.

CDR3 length: 12 amino acids. Germline-derived CDR1 and CDR2 are SGHRS and YFSETQ. The ends lost 4 bases at V and 8 bases at J; junction bases unmatched: 5. As to this clone: The antigen is not known.

Here immunoSEQ multiplex PCR was the method, and the copy in TCRdb shows in-frame clones only, minus some. The sample comprises 35,000 to 40,000 clones, roughly 84% of which are singletons, and 1.6% rests with the top ten. Sequences were obtained from CD45RA- memory CD4+ T cells from PBMCs. The genes are TRBV5-1 and TRBJ1-1; 7 nucleotides align to TRBD1. This receptor was obtained from a human donor with narcolepsy. CDR3 amino acids: CASSLDRLEAFF. CDR3 coding DNA: TGCGCCAGCAGCCTGGACAGGCTAGAAGCTTTCTTT.